This T cell receptor (beta chain) was profiled in a study of blood T cells in healthy people across ages. Whole-study results and caveats: Across the age range, TCR beta diversity per million T cells fell in a roughly linear way.

Using a J-beta primer mix together with a sample-barcoded 5' primer, a second PCR was run for about 6 to 11 cycles. Each of the cDNA molecules was tagged by a template-switch adaptor with 12 random nucleotides. TCRdb used MiXCR to reprocess the 5' RACE reads, holding one entry per CDR3 protein. The sample has 1.5 million to 2 million distinct CDR3 sequences, roughly 30% seen once. The CDR3 has 13 amino acids. With 4 bases removed from V and 7 bases from J, the gap between germline ends came to 14 bases. Germline lookup yields CDR1 DFQATT and CDR2 SNEGSKA (reference sequence). Extraction yielded at least 5 micrograms of total RNA per sample. A note on this clonotype: As yet, its antigen is unknown.

The chain links TRBV20-1 to TRBJ2-1; D unclear. The TCR comes from a woman in her twenties or thirties in good health. Sequencing input: blood. The CDR3 region is CSAISPPGNEQFF. Here the CDR3 DNA reads TGCAGTGCTATTTCCCCTCCAGGTAATGAGCAGTTCTTC.